This T cell receptor (beta chain) is drawn from a study of monozygotic twins with inflammatory bowel disease. Comments on this clonotype: Its target is not known.

Amplification of TCRalpha and TCRbeta cDNA involved two nested PCRs that ran for about 16 and 10 cycles. TCRdb reanalyzed the 5' RACE reads and collapses them to one entry per CDR3 protein, without DNA. This listing includes approximately 400,000 distinct CDR3 sequences. Study results and limitations: The authors found no support for a single strong IBD-associated signal or clonotype. Background noise in patient repertoires may stem from differing immunosuppressive treatments. No difference was seen in repertoire similarity between concordant and discordant twins, possibly from limited power.

The CDR3 sequence is 15 residues long. The V gene's germline CDR1 is ENHRY and CDR2 SYGVKD. The sample taken for sequencing was blood. The chain couples TRBV10-3 to TRBJ2-5; TCRdb's assignment of TRBD2 cannot be checked, as there is no DNA. This TCR was sampled from a human donor with ulcerative colitis or Crohn's disease, or a healthy co-twin of an affected twin (not recorded which). The CDR3 protein is CAIRKAGWGQETQYF.